The clone carrying this T cell receptor beta chain was counted between two and nine times. The antigen is undetermined. This record comes from a study of T cells after posttransplantation cyclophosphamide. The CDR3 covers 16 residues. CDR1 is MNHEY and CDR2 is SVGAGI in the germline V gene. Treatment was busulfan-fludarabine conditioning, a marrow graft, and cyclophosphamide on days +3 and +4. Sequencing used immunoSEQ multiplex PCR; TCRdb keeps in-frame clones, though not all of them. The data show under 25,000 clones, with none appearing a single time. Findings and caveats of the study: After PTCy, TRB diversity resembled that of CNI/methotrexate controls.

The chain is built from TRBV6-5 and TRBJ2-5; TRBD2 matches 9 bases. The J call may be incorrect, as the DNA end agrees better with TRBJ2-7. Sequencing used PBMCs, obtained after allogeneic stem cell transplant with posttransplant cyclophosphamide. This clonotype was obtained from a male patient between 18 and 35 years old who received an allogeneic stem cell transplant from a related donor, was CMV-positive, and had no GVHD. Some T cells here may be from the graft donor. For the CDR3, the DNA is TGTGCCAGCAGTTATTTTGCGGGAGGGGGAAGATACGAGCAGTACTTC. Protein: CASSYFAGGGRYEQYF.